This entry is about one T cell receptor (beta chain). J was trimmed by 4 bases and V by 6 bases; bases with no gene match: 10. Germline CDR1 reads MDHEN; CDR2 reads SYDVKM. The CDR3 is 16 residues long. The sample belongs to a study of blood T cell repertoires in COVID-19. Study background: T cells, B-cell-depleted T cells, or PBMCs supplied cDNA or gDNA.

The repertoire was sequenced with immunoSEQ multiplex PCR; TCRdb's copy has only in-frame clones and lacks some. The table shows approximately 41,000 clones, with 80% to 90% occurring only once. The material sequenced was peripheral blood. This receptor was taken from a woman in her 40s with acute or convalescent COVID-19. The V and J genes are TRBV28 and TRBJ2-1; 9 nucleotides agree with TRBD1. In DNA, the CDR3 is TGTGCCAGCAGCCGGGCCGGGACAGGGATATACAATGAGCAGTTCTTC. Its translation: CASSRAGTGIYNEQFF. Full variable domain (remainder filled in from reference TRBV28 and TRBJ2-1): DVKVTQSSRYLVKRTGEKVFLECVQDMDHENMFWYRQDPGLGLRLIYFSYDVKMKEKGDIPEGYSVSREKKERFSLILESASTNQTSMYLCASSRAGTGIYNEQFFGPGTRLTVL.